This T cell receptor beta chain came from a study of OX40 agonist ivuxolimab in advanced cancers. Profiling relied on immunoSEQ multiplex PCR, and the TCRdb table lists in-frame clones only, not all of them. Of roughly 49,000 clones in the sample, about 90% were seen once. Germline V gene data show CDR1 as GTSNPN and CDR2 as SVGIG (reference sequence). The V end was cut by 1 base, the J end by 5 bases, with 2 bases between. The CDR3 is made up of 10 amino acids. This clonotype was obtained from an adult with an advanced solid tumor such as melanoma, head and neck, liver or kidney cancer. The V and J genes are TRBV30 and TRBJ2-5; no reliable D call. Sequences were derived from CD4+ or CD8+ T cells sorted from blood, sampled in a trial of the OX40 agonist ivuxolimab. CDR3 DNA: TGTGCCTGGAGTGAGGAGACCCAGTACTTC. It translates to CAWSEETQYF.